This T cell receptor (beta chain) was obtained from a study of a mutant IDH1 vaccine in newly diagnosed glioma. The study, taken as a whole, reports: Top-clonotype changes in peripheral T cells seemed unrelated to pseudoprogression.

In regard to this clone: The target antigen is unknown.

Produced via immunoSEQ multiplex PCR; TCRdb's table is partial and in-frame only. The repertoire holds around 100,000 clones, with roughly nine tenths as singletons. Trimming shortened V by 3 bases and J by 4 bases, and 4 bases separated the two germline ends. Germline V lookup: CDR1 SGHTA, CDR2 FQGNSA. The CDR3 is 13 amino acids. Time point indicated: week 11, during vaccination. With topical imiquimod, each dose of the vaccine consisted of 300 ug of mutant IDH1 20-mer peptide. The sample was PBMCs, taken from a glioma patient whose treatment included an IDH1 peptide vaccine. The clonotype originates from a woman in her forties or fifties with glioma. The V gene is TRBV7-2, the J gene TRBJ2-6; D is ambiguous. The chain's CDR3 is CASSFSGANVLTF. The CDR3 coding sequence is TGTGCCAGCAGCTTCTCGGGGGCCAACGTCCTGACTTTC.